What follows are 20 T cell receptor beta chains derived from one specimen sequenced in a study of T cells in Graves' hyperthyroidism and ophthalmopathy. Authors of the study amplified TCR beta CDR3 regions from RNA transcripts. The HTBI primer set drove a first-round RT-PCR of the TCR CDR3. TCRdb called the multiplex PCR reads again in MiXCR, with one record for every CDR3 protein. The sample consists of over 300,000 distinct CDR3 sequences, about 15% of them appearing once. Sequencing input: blood. These receptors all stem from a woman aged 55-69 years with Graves' hyperthyroidism.

This clonotype was seen ten or more times. The chain carries TRBV3-1 and TRBJ1-2, with a tentative D call TRBD1 (6 bases). Per the germline V gene, CDR1 is LGHDT and CDR2 is YNNKEL (reference sequence). This CDR3 contains 15 residues. V gave up 4 bases and J gave up 6 bases, with 18 bases separating them. The CDR3 sequence is CASSPPRGGADGYTF. In DNA form, the CDR3 reads TGTGCCAGCAGCCCGCCCCGAGGGGGAGCCGATGGCTACACCTTC.

This clonotype was detected ten times or more. V and J are TRBV15 and TRBJ2-7, with 9 bases that match TRBD1. Looked up from germline, CDR1 is LNHNV and CDR2 is YYDKDF (reference sequence). Germline trimming cut 1 base from V and 5 bases from J; bases unmatched to any gene: 9. The CDR3 totals 16 residues. The CDR3 spells CATSRVPRDRVHEQYF. Written as DNA, the CDR3 is TGTGCCACCAGCAGAGTTCCCCGGGACAGGGTCCACGAGCAGTACTTC.

The V call is TRBV18, the J call TRBJ2-3; tentatively, D is TRBD2 (5 bases). Trimming removed 3 bases from V and 0 bases from J, with 10 bases in between. The CDR3 totals 15 residues. CDR1 is KGHSH, CDR2 LQKENI, per germline. CDR3 sequence reads: CASSPALASTDTQYF. The CDR3 DNA reads TGTGCCAGCTCACCCGCCCTAGCTAGCACAGATACGCAGTATTTT.

This clonotype was counted ten times or more. This sequence joins TRBV6-1 and TRBJ2-5; D unresolved. The V end was cut by 6 bases, the J end by 5 bases, with 10 bases between. Germline-derived CDR1 and CDR2 are MNHNS and SASEGT. The CDR3 totals 12 residues. The CDR3 here is CASRARTETQYF. DNA of the CDR3: TGTGCCAGCAGGGCCCGGACGGAGACCCAGTACTTC.

This chain uses TRBV7-9 with TRBJ2-2; 9 nucleotides match TRBD2. The length of the CDR3 is 15 residues. Trimming at V came to 4 bases and at J to 4 bases, leaving 4 bases not matched to a gene. Germline CDR1 SEHNR, CDR2 FQNEAQ (reference sequence). The DNA for the CDR3 is TGTGCCAGCAGCTGGACTAGCGCTGGCACCGGGGAGCTGTTTTTT. Protein product: CASSWTSAGTGELFF. Filled out from reference TRBV7-9 and TRBJ2-2, the complete variable domain reads DTGVSQNPRHKITKRGQNVTFRCDPISEHNRLYWYRQTLGQGPEFLTYFQNEAQLEKSRLLSDRFSAERPKGSFSTLEIQRTEQGDSAMYLCASSWTSAGTGELFFGEGSRLTVL.

There are many counts of this clonotype. The chain combines TRBV29-1 with TRBJ2-1, with TRBD1 identical over 8 bases. The CDR3 sequence is 13 residues long. Per the germline V gene, CDR1 is SQVTM and CDR2 is ANQGSEA. The ends lost 5 bases at V and 6 bases at J; junction bases unmatched: 6. The DNA of the CDR3 is TGCAGCGTTCTCCTCGACAGGGGCAATGAGCAGTTCTTC. This gives the protein CSVLLDRGNEQFF.

This clonotype was recorded at least ten times. The chain carries TRBV6-1 and TRBJ2-1; 14 bases fit TRBD2. This CDR3 is built from 17 residues. Germline V lookup: CDR1 MNHNS, CDR2 SASEGT. The V and J ends lost 5 bases and 4 bases, in that order; junction bases with no gene match: 7. In DNA form, the CDR3 reads TGTGCCAGCAGTTTCGGACTAGCGGGAGGTCAATACAATGAGCAGTTCTTC. Translated, it gives CASSFGLAGGQYNEQFF.

In this sample, this clonotype turned up a few times. The V gene is TRBV7-9, the J gene TRBJ2-1; 10 bases are a match to TRBD2. The CDR3 consists of 15 residues. Germline loops: CDR1 SEHNR, CDR2 FQNEAQ (reference sequence). V lost 6 bases and J lost 10; bases outside the gene matches: 12. The DNA for the CDR3 is TGTGCCAGCAGTTTTGGACTAGCGGTGGGTCGGGAGCAGTTCTTC. This sequence encodes CASSFGLAVGREQFF.

This clonotype was picked up many times. The chain is built from TRBV20-1 and TRBJ2-1; D might be TRBD2 (6 bases). The V and J ends lost 1 base and 0 bases respectively, with 13 bases between them. This CDR3 contains 16 residues. Looked up from germline, CDR1 is DFQATT and CDR2 is SNEGSKA (reference sequence). The CDR3 reads CSARVSSGSSYNEQFF. CDR3 nucleotides: TGCAGTGCTAGAGTAAGTAGCGGAAGCTCCTACAATGAGCAGTTCTTC.

This clonotype was recorded many times. CDR3 loop: CATSGAGNYGYTF. CDR3 nucleotides: TGTGCCACCAGTGGTGCGGGGAACTATGGCTACACCTTC. This chain connects TRBV24-1 to TRBJ1-2; no firm D call. Germline CDR1 reads KGHDR; CDR2 reads SFDVKD. With 5 bases removed from V and 2 bases from J, the gap between germline ends came to 8 bases. The length of the CDR3 is 13 residues.

V gene TRBV19 combines with J gene TRBJ2-1; TRBD2 agrees at 14 bases. The CDR3 is made up of 15 amino acids. With 3 bases clipped from V and 9 bases from J, the junction kept 4 bases outside the gene matches. Per germline, CDR1 LNHDA and CDR2 SQIVND (reference sequence). Written as DNA, the CDR3 is TGTGCCAGTAGTATCGGGACTAGCGGGAGAGGTGAGCAGTTCTTC. Translating gives CASSIGTSGRGEQFF.

In DNA, the CDR3 is TGCAGCGTGGATGGGCGGGACAGGAGCTCCTACGAGCAGTACTTC. It specifies CSVDGRDRSSYEQYF. This chain links TRBV29-1 with TRBJ2-7; 8 nucleotides match TRBD1. Germline V gives CDR1 SQVTM, CDR2 ANQGSEA. The CDR3 has 15 amino acids. The V segment lost 6 bases and the J segment 0 bases; nucleotides outside the gene matches: 10.

The chain is built from TRBV12-3 or TRBV12-4 and TRBJ1-5; no reliable D call. The CDR3 totals 14 residues. V shed 5 bases and J shed 5 bases, with 13 bases lying between them. The CDR3 loop reads CASSPGLRDQPQHF. The CDR3 DNA reads TGTGCCAGCAGTCCAGGACTACGCGATCAGCCCCAGCATTTT.

This clonotype was detected many times. V and J are TRBV11-2 and TRBJ2-1, with D perhaps TRBD2 (6 bases). The length of the CDR3 is 15 residues. V lost 0 bases and J lost 5, with 11 bases in between. The germline gives CDR1 SGHAT, CDR2 FQNNGV. The CDR3 coding sequence is TGTGCCAGCAGCTTAGAAGGTAGCGGAAACAATGAGCAGTTCTTC. It is translated as CASSLEGSGNNEQFF.

This clonotype showed up just a few times. This rearrangement joins TRBV19 to TRBJ1-1, with D hard to call. CDR3 length equals 13 residues. Germline assignment: CDR1 LNHDA and CDR2 SQIVND (reference sequence). V shed 3 bases and J shed 1 base, with 6 bases lying between them. The CDR3 protein is CASSITANTEAFF. The CDR3 region has the DNA TGTGCCAGTAGTATTACGGCGAACACTGAAGCTTTCTTT. The whole variable domain, remainder taken from reference TRBV19 and TRBJ1-1, is DGGITQSPKYLFRKEGQNVTLSCEQNLNHDAMYWYRQDPGQGLRLIYYSQIVNDFQKGDIAEGYSVSREKKESFPLTVTSAQKNPTAFYLCASSITANTEAFFGQGTRLTVV.

The chain joins TRBV11-2 to TRBJ2-1; 10 nucleotides agree with TRBD2. The junction had 11 bases not matched to a gene; V was cut back by 9 bases and J by 9 bases. Looked up from germline, CDR1 is SGHAT and CDR2 is FQNNGV. The CDR3 contains 14 residues. CDR3 in amino acids: CASSPASGSAEQFF. CDR3 DNA sequence: TGTGCCAGTAGCCCTGCTAGCGGGAGTGCTGAGCAGTTCTTC.

The rearrangement joins TRBV6-1 to TRBJ2-7, with 16 nucleotides matching TRBD2. V lost 4 bases and J lost 4; bases outside the gene matches: 4. The CDR3 loop spans 16 amino acids. Germline V gives CDR1 MNHNS, CDR2 SASEGT. CDR3: CASSVGTSGRGYEQYF. DNA for the CDR3: TGTGCCAGCAGTGTTGGGACTAGCGGGAGGGGGTACGAGCAGTACTTC.

This clonotype was detected many times. The CDR3 nucleotides read TGTGCCAGCAGCTTTAAGGGGACAGGGCGCTACGAGCAGTACTTC. Translated: CASSFKGTGRYEQYF. The V call is TRBV13, the J call TRBJ2-7; 9 bases align to TRBD1. V gave up 3 bases and J gave up 3 bases; unmatched junction bases: 6. CDR3 length: 15 amino acids. The germline gives CDR1 PRHDT, CDR2 FYEKMQ (reference sequence).

This clonotype appeared many times. V is TRBV3-1 and J is TRBJ2-7; D possibly matches TRBD1 or TRBD2 (5 bases each). CDR1 is LGHDT, CDR2 YNNKEL, per germline (reference sequence). This CDR3 has 14 amino acids. Trimming took 5 bases from V and 5 from J, leaving 16 bases between them. The CDR3 DNA follows: TGTGCCAGCAGCAGCCCCGGGACGCAAGACGAGCAGTACTTC. This codes for CASSSPGTQDEQYF.

This clonotype was found a few times. The chain carries TRBV4-1 and TRBJ1-3; possibly TRBD1 for D (6 bases). There are 14 residues in the CDR3. Germline CDR1 and CDR2: MGHRA and YSYEKL. V shed 2 bases and J shed 6 bases, with 11 bases lying between them. The CDR3 here is CASSQPGQKNTIYF. The CDR3, as DNA: TGCGCCAGCAGCCAACCGGGACAAAAAAACACCATATATTTT.